The rows below give T cell receptor beta chains drawn from one sample of a study of blood T cell repertoires in COVID-19. The table came from immunoSEQ multiplex PCR; TCRdb's copy has only in-frame clones and leaves some out. The sample holds around 200,000 clones, approximately 83% seen once. The sequenced sample was peripheral blood. Receptor source: a middle-aged man with active or convalescent COVID-19. CDR3s include the opening cysteine and the closing phenylalanine or tryptophan. A D gene is named only where the DNA matches it firmly. A clone size is listed for some rows: how often the clone was seen (once, few, many), or a class if it is expanded.

TRBJ2-3,few,TRBV30,NA,CAWSAGFAPSTDTQYF,TGTGCCTGGAGTGCCGGGTTCGCCCCTAGCACAGATACGCAGTATTTT
TRBJ1-1,NA,TRBV4-3,NA,CASSQETGRNTEAFF,TGCGCCAGCAGCCAAGAAACAGGTCGAAACACTGAAGCTTTCTTT
TRBJ1-2,NA,TRBV5-1,NA,CASRFDSQPQGYTF,TGCGCCAGCAGGTTTGACAGTCAACCACAAGGCTACACCTTC
TRBJ1-3,NA,TRBV7-3,NA,CASRDRDSLRLSSGNTIYF,TGTGCCAGCAGGGATCGGGACTCCCTACGTTTGTCCTCTGGAAACACCATATATTTT
TRBJ1-6,NA,TRBV29-1,TRBD1,CSDRTGSSPLHF,TGCAGCGACCGGACAGGGAGTTCACCCCTCCACTTT
TRBJ2-1,NA,TRBV27,NA,CASSFRPLAEEQFF,TGTGCCAGCAGTTTCCGCCCACTAGCTGAAGAGCAGTTCTTC
TRBJ1-2,few,TRBV7-2,TRBD1,CASSLGRAGGFYGYTF,TGTGCCAGCAGCTTAGGCCGGGCAGGGGGTTTCTATGGCTACACCTTC
TRBJ1-4,NA,TRBV30,NA,CAWSRQVGTNEKLFF,TGTGCCTGGAGTCGACAGGTCGGGACTAATGAAAAACTGTTTTTT
TRBJ1-2,NA,TRBV7-2,NA,CASSPRSYGYTF,TGTGCCAGCAGCCCTAGGTCCTATGGCTACACCTTC
TRBJ2-7,NA,TRBV3-1/TRBV3-2,NA,CASSQDILGGREQYF,TGTGCCAGCAGCCAAGATATTTTGGGGGGGCGCGAGCAGTACTTC
TRBJ1-6,NA,TRBV11-1,TRBD1,CASSLKDRGPSPLHF,TGTGCCAGCAGCTTGAAGGACAGGGGGCCATCACCCCTCCACTTT
TRBJ1-4,NA,TRBV28,TRBD1,CASSLGQDEKLFF,TGTGCCAGCAGCCTAGGACAGGACGAAAAACTGTTTTTT
TRBJ2-1,few,TRBV7-2,TRBD2,CASSSPGLAGGYNEQFF,TGTGCCAGCAGTTCCCCGGGACTAGCGGGGGGCTACAATGAGCAGTTCTTC
TRBJ2-2,few,TRBV30,NA,CAWSRVPVNTGELFF,TGTGCCTGGAGTCGGGTCCCGGTTAACACCGGGGAGCTGTTTTTT
TRBJ2-5,NA,TRBV3-1/TRBV3-2,NA,CASSVEVRDGTQYF,TGTGCCAGCAGCGTCGAGGTCCGCGACGGGACCCAGTACTTC
TRBJ2-5,NA,TRBV28,NA,CASSPTGRLEYQETQYF,TGTGCCAGCAGTCCTACTGGCCGACTGGAGTACCAAGAGACCCAGTACTTC
TRBJ1-1,NA,TRBV19,NA,CASSIVRENTEAFF,TGTGCCAGTAGTATAGTCCGCGAAAACACTGAAGCTTTCTTT
TRBJ1-3,NA,TRBV2,NA,CASSGSRNTIYF,TGTGCCAGCAGTGGATCTAGAAACACCATATATTTT
TRBJ1-3,NA,TRBV7-8,NA,CASRQGTGNTIYF,TGTGCCAGCAGACAGGGCACCGGAAACACCATATATTTT
TRBJ2-2,NA,TRBV23-1,TRBD1,CASSDRENTGELFF,TGCGCCAGCAGCGACAGGGAGAACACCGGGGAGCTGTTTTTT
TRBJ1-2,NA,TRBV6-5,TRBD1,CASSYPGQGIYGYTF,TGTGCCAGCAGTTACCCGGGACAGGGGATATATGGCTACACCTTC
TRBJ1-2,NA,TRBV2,NA,CASREGTYGYTF,TGTGCCAGCAGGGAGGGTACCTATGGCTACACCTTC
TRBJ2-2,NA,TRBV11-1,NA,CASSLGGAAGELFF,TGTGCCAGCAGCTTAGGTGGGGCAGCCGGGGAGCTGTTTTTT
TRBJ1-2,NA,TRBV5-1,TRBD1,CASSQGTGDYGYTF,TGCGCCAGCAGCCAGGGGACAGGGGACTATGGCTACACCTTC
TRBJ1-2,NA,TRBV5-5,NA,CASSLGADSSYGYTF,TGTGCCAGCAGCTTAGGGGCAGACTCTAGCTATGGCTACACCTTC
TRBJ1-6,NA,TRBV7-9,NA,CASSSGQHNSPLHF,TGTGCCAGCAGCTCCGGACAGCATAATTCACCCCTCCACTTT
TRBJ1-4,NA,TRBV9,NA,CASSVGLQAPRVF,TGTGCCAGCAGCGTAGGGCTCCAAGCCCCTCGGGTTTTT
TRBJ2-7,NA,TRBV20-1,NA,CSASVSRGSYEQYF,TGCAGTGCTAGTGTCTCGCGGGGATCCTACGAGCAGTACTTC
TRBJ2-5,NA,TRBV7-2,NA,CASTGTYQETQYF,TGTGCCAGCACCGGGACTTACCAAGAGACCCAGTACTTC
TRBJ1-3,NA,TRBV6-5,NA,CASRSDGNTIYF,TGTGCCAGCAGATCAGATGGCAACACCATATATTTT
TRBJ1-5,NA,TRBV18,NA,CASSPPGTGRNQPQHF,TGTGCCAGCTCACCACCGGGAACAGGGCGCAATCAGCCCCAGCATTTT
TRBJ1-2,NA,TRBV3-1/TRBV3-2,NA,CASSQDGQGSYGYTF,TGTGCCAGCAGCCAAGATGGTCAGGGCAGTTATGGCTACACCTTC
TRBJ2-2,few,TRBV30,NA,CASLRVGRGAGELFF,TGTGCCTCCCTGAGGGTGGGCCGCGGGGCCGGGGAGCTGTTTTTT